Below, 5 T cell receptor beta chains from the same sample are listed, as sequenced in a study of blood T cells in healthy people across ages. PCR was performed a second time for about 7 to 12 cycles using a sample-barcoded 5' primer and a J-beta primer mix. TCRdb processed the 5' RACE reads anew with MiXCR; each CDR3 protein has one entry. The sample includes 450,000 to 700,000 distinct CDR3 sequences, 27% seen only once; the top ten take 18%. The sequenced sample was blood. The origin of the receptors is a woman in her 70s in good health.

The gene calls are TRBV3-1 and TRBJ1-1; D ambiguous. The length of the CDR3 is 16 residues. From germline, CDR1 is LGHDT and CDR2 YNNKEL (reference sequence). V dropped 0 bases and J dropped 4 bases, with 15 bases sitting between them. The CDR3, as DNA: TGTGCCAGCAGCCAAGATCCTGGGGTTGGGCGCACTGAAGCTTTCTTT. It specifies CASSQDPGVGRTEAFF.

The V and J genes are TRBV27 and TRBJ1-3; the D gene is possibly TRBD1 (6 bases). This CDR3 has 15 amino acids. Trimming removed 5 bases at V and 2 bases at J, with 13 bases between. Germline V lookup: CDR1 MNHEY, CDR2 SMNVEV (reference sequence). CDR3 protein: CASSLNRVAGNTIYF. The CDR3 DNA follows: TGTGCCAGCAGTCTAAACAGGGTGGCTGGAAACACCATATATTTT.

This clonotype was observed a few times. The V call is TRBV11-3, the J call TRBJ2-6; D ambiguous. Germline V gene sequence: CDR1 SGHNT, CDR2 YENEEA. V lost 1 base and J 7 bases, leaving 5 bases between the germline ends. CDR3 length: 13 amino acids. As DNA, the CDR3 is TGTGCCAGCAGCTTAGGCCTCGCCAACGTCCTGACTTTC. Amino acids: CASSLGLANVLTF.

The chain recombines TRBV5-1 with TRBJ1-2; D gene ambiguous. CDR1 is SGHRS and CDR2 is YFSETQ in the germline V gene. Between the trimmed V and J ends, which lost 4 bases and 5 bases, there was a span of 15 bases. This CDR3 contains 14 residues. The CDR3 region is CASSPGRRAYGYTF. In DNA form, the CDR3 reads TGCGCCAGCAGCCCCGGTCGGAGGGCTTATGGCTACACCTTC.

The chain recombines TRBV5-1 with TRBJ2-1; D not certain. CDR3 length: 14 residues. V shed 7 bases and J shed 2 bases, with 13 bases lying between them. The germline V gene has CDR1 SGHRS and CDR2 YFSETQ. In nucleotides, the CDR3 is TGCGCCAGCGGTGCTAGTGGGCCCTACAATGAGCAGTTCTTC. Translated: CASGASGPYNEQFF.